This T cell receptor (beta chain) was retrieved from a study of CD8+ T cells in alopecia areata. Indicated treatment: oral pan-JAK inhibitor, 5-10 mg twice daily. RNA extraction and reverse transcription yielded cDNA as sequencing template. Repertoires were generated with immunoSEQ multiplex PCR, while TCRdb's copy carries only in-frame clones and drops some. The sample has 100,000 to 150,000 clones, around 60% seen once. Germline loops: CDR1 SNHLY, CDR2 FYNNEI. CDR3 size: 12 residues. The V end lost 8 bases, the J end lost 0 bases, and 7 bases lay between the germline ends. The sample holds a few counts of this clone.

Sequenced here: CD4+ T cells sorted from blood, sampled at week 4, from a patient treated with tofacitinib. The V gene is TRBV2, the J gene TRBJ2-5, with no clear D. This sequence was found in a human donor with alopecia areata. The CDR3 region is CASWENQETQYF. The CDR3 DNA sequence: TGTGCCAGCTGGGAAAACCAAGAGACCCAGTACTTC.